These T cell receptor beta chains were read from a single sample in a study of blood T cell repertoires in COVID-19. The method was immunoSEQ multiplex PCR; TCRdb's version includes in-frame clones alone and lacks a portion of them. The sample lists hundreds of thousands of clones; roughly 91% were seen once. Material for sequencing was peripheral blood. The receptors here all came from a woman in her fifties or sixties with COVID-19, enrolled during active disease. Each CDR3 is given with its conserved first and last residue. Fields, in order: D gene, J gene, V gene, CDR3 protein. A D gene is named only where the DNA matches it firmly.

>-|TRBJ1-2|TRBV2
CASSVDRPNNYGYTF
>TRBD2|TRBJ2-5|TRBV11-2
CASSLGDYETQYF
>-|TRBJ1-1|TRBV3-1/TRBV3-2
CASSQGAAGLNTEAFF
>-|TRBJ1-2|TRBV24-1
CATSESQDGYTF
>TRBD1|TRBJ1-2|TRBV6-5
CASTLWAGTDDGYTF
>TRBD2|TRBJ2-1|TRBV4-1
CASSQVGGAYNEQFF
>-|TRBJ1-3|TRBV29-1
CSVEGSGSGNTIYF
>-|TRBJ2-1|TRBV6-1
CASSEFGVHGGNEQFF
>-|TRBJ1-5|TRBV7-9
CASSPQDSPTSAQHF
>-|TRBJ1-4|TRBV9
CASGDEKLFF
>TRBD1|TRBJ1-2|TRBV29-1
CSVGTGGSLGYTF
>-|TRBJ1-5|TRBV7-9
CASSLGENQPQHF
>-|TRBJ2-3|TRBV3-1/TRBV3-2
CASSHKRNPDTQYF
>-|TRBJ2-3|TRBV6-6
CASRPRADTQYF
>-|TRBJ2-3|TRBV30
CAWNDTSDTQYF